The sequence of this T cell receptor beta chain was determined in a study of blood T cell repertoires in COVID-19. In germline, CDR1 is MDHEN, CDR2 SYDVKM. Trimming removed 4 bases from V and 9 bases from J; junction bases left unmatched: 9. This CDR3 is built from 14 residues. The data were produced by immunoSEQ multiplex PCR, yet TCRdb's version contains in-frame clones alone and is incomplete. The data show roughly 70,000 clones, with approximately 83% seen just once and around 27% held by the top ten. This clonotype was obtained from a human donor in a cohort sampled during active COVID-19. Source material: peripheral blood. V and J are TRBV28 and TRBJ2-3; 8 bases match TRBD2. DNA for the CDR3: TGTGCCAGCAGTTCCCTCGGGGGGGCCAGGACGCAGTATTTT. This gives the protein CASSSLGGARTQYF.